This entry features one T cell receptor beta chain sequence. Its target is not known. Trimming removed 4 bases at V and 2 bases at J, with 11 bases between. Germline CDR1 and CDR2: MNHEY and SMNVEV (reference sequence). The CDR3 is made up of 14 amino acids. Data came from immunoSEQ multiplex PCR; TCRdb stores just in-frame clones and leaves some out. The profile shows 100,000 to 150,000 clones, 95% to 97% of them singletons. The record originates from a study of cytomegalovirus exposure and HLA in healthy donors. Findings and limits, study-wide: The classifier reportedly diagnosed cytomegalovirus status with high sensitivity and specificity. The tendency of first-cohort TCR clusters to co-occur in the 90 to 150 validation repertoires emerged from a later analysis. Three chains linked to CMV were shown in vitro to be specific for CMV antigens.

The gene calls are TRBV27 and TRBJ1-2; D call uncertain. The sample taken for sequencing was PBMCs. This sequence originates from a man younger than 35 in good health and CMV-seronegative. CDR3 nucleotide sequence: TGTGCCAGCAGTTCACTAGGAGGAAACTATGGCTACACCTTC. It codes for CASSSLGGNYGYTF.